These 14 T cell receptor beta chains originate from one sample sequenced in a study of neurological immune-mediated disorders. TCRdb called the 5' RACE reads again in MiXCR, with one record for every CDR3 protein. The sample holds about 24,000 distinct CDR3 sequences, around 15% seen once. Sequencing was carried out using PBMCs. These TCRs come from a woman in her forties with HTLV-1-associated myelopathy (HAM/TSP).

This clonotype has a count of ten or more. The rearrangement uses TRBV20-1 and TRBJ2-3; 10 nucleotides line up with TRBD2. The V gene end was trimmed by 0 bases and the J gene end by 2 bases; junction bases not matched to a gene: 5. The CDR3 is made up of 16 amino acids. CDR1 and CDR2 (germline): DFQATT, SNEGSKA (reference sequence). The CDR3 loop is CSARDVAGGYTDTQYF. The CDR3 DNA reads as TGCAGTGCTAGAGATGTAGCGGGGGGATACACAGATACGCAGTATTTT.

This clonotype was detected many times. The CDR3 coding sequence is TGCGCCAGCAGCTCTGACGGGAACACTGAAGCTTTCTTT. Protein: CASSSDGNTEAFF. V and J are TRBV5-1 and TRBJ1-1, with D unclear. The CDR3 consists of 13 residues. Germline CDR1 is SGHRS and CDR2 is YFSETQ. Trimming removed 3 bases from V and 1 base from J, with 7 bases in between. The variable domain in full, with the rest retrieved from reference TRBV5-1 and TRBJ1-1, is KAGVTQTPRYLIKTRGQQVTLSCSPISGHRSVSWYQQTPGQGLQFLFEYFSETQRNKGNFPGRFSGRQFSNSRSEMNVSTLELGDSALYLCASSSDGNTEAFFGQGTRLTVV.

Concerning this clonotype itself: This may stem from a read error, because a much larger clone lies one nucleotide away. The chain recombines TRBV5-1 with TRBJ2-5, with D possibly being TRBD1 (6 bases). Germline lookup yields CDR1 SGHRS and CDR2 YFSETQ. The CDR3 has 14 amino acids. CDR3 sequence (DNA): TGCGCCAACAGCTCAGGGACAAACCAAGAGACCCAGTACTTC. Amino acids: CANSSGTNQETQYF.

This clonotype turned up a few times. The chain carries TRBV18 and TRBJ1-1; perhaps TRBD1 as D (5 bases). In germline, CDR1 is KGHSH, CDR2 LQKENI. V lost 3 bases and J lost 4, with 9 bases in between. The CDR3 has 13 amino acids. This CDR3 reads CASSPQGGTEAFF. The CDR3, as DNA: TGTGCCAGCTCACCCCAGGGTGGCACTGAAGCTTTCTTT.

This clonotype showed up many times. The J gene is TRBJ2-3, the V gene TRBV7-2, with unresolved D. The V and J ends lost 3 bases and 3 bases respectively, with 10 bases between them. The CDR3 is 14 amino acids. CDR1 and CDR2 (germline): SGHTA, FQGNSA. The CDR3 loop reads CASSFDRSTDTQYF. CDR3 DNA sequence: TGTGCCAGCAGCTTTGATCGTTCAACAGATACGCAGTATTTT.

This clonotype was counted many times. The chain employs TRBV4-1 and TRBJ2-3; D remains ambiguous. The germline CDR1 and CDR2 sequences are MGHRA and YSYEKL. V was shortened by 2 bases and J by 5 bases, with 11 bases between the two germline ends. The CDR3 has 14 amino acids. The CDR3 loop is CASSQRAARDTQYF. Here the CDR3 DNA reads TGCGCCAGCAGCCAAAGAGCCGCAAGAGATACGCAGTATTTT.

This clonotype showed up many times. This chain links TRBV5-1 with TRBJ1-2; tentative D call: TRBD1 (5 bases). Germline V gene lookup returns CDR1 SGHRS and CDR2 YFSETQ. The CDR3 runs to 14 residues. V was pared by 4 bases and J by 2 bases, with 12 bases between. CDR3 amino acids: CASSPTSGNYGYTF. DNA for the CDR3: TGCGCCAGCAGCCCCACTTCAGGGAACTATGGCTACACCTTC.

The chain has TRBV6-6 and TRBJ2-3; 7 nucleotides match TRBD2. Germline loops: CDR1 MNHNY, CDR2 SVGAGI (reference sequence). The trim removed 6 bases at V and 8 bases at J, leaving 5 bases unmatched. The CDR3 is 12 residues long. Here the CDR3 reads CASSGTTGTQYF. CDR3 nucleotide sequence: TGTGCCAGCAGCGGGACTACCGGTACGCAGTATTTT.

This clonotype was detected ten times or more. The chain couples TRBV20-1 to TRBJ1-1; D is possibly TRBD1 (5 bases). The V gene's germline CDR1 is DFQATT and CDR2 SNEGSKA (reference sequence). The CDR3 is 15 amino acids. V was clipped by 2 bases and J by 5 bases, with 18 bases between them. The CDR3 coding sequence is TGCAGTGCTAGACACCCGGAGGGCGGGGGAACTGAAGCTTTCTTT. It specifies CSARHPEGGGTEAFF.

This clonotype was counted ten times or more. The V and J genes are TRBV20-1 and TRBJ1-1, with D possibly matching TRBD1 (5 bases). The CDR3 length is 14 residues. CDR1 is DFQATT and CDR2 is SNEGSKA in the germline V gene (reference sequence). V was cut by 2 bases and J by 3 bases, with 13 bases left in between. CDR3 loop: CSARSGGWDTEAFF. The CDR3 DNA reads TGCAGTGCTAGAAGTGGGGGATGGGACACTGAAGCTTTCTTT.

Ten or more counts support this clonotype. The chain links TRBV25-1 to TRBJ1-1; possibly TRBD1 for D (5 bases). Trimming stripped 5 bases from V and 1 base from J, with 11 bases between. Germline V lookup: CDR1 MGHDK, CDR2 SYGVNS. The CDR3 contains 14 residues. Here the CDR3 reads CASSPGLRNTEAFF. The CDR3 DNA reads as TGTGCCAGCAGTCCGGGACTCAGGAACACTGAAGCTTTCTTT.

This clonotype was observed many times. This rearrangement joins TRBV4-2 to TRBJ2-3, with 10 bases fitting TRBD2. Per germline, CDR1 LGHNA and CDR2 YNFKEQ. There are 14 residues in the CDR3. The junction had 4 bases not matched to a gene; V was cut back by 4 bases and J by 6 bases. The CDR3 nucleotides are TGTGCCAGCAGCCCCGGGACTAGCGACGATACGCAGTATTTT. Amino acid sequence: CASSPGTSDDTQYF.

This clonotype counts as medium-sized. This rearrangement joins TRBV6-6 to TRBJ1-6; 8 bases match TRBD1. This CDR3 contains 16 residues. The germline gives CDR1 MNHNY, CDR2 SVGAGI (reference sequence). V was clipped by 2 bases and J by 2 bases; unmatched bases: 2. The CDR3 DNA follows: TGTGCCAGCAGTTACGACAGGGGTACCTATAATTCACCCCTCCACTTT. This gives the protein CASSYDRGTYNSPLHF.

Many counts were recorded for this clonotype. In DNA form, the CDR3 reads TGTGCCAGCAGTTTAGACGGGGCGAAGTCGGATACGCAGTATTTT. This encodes CASSLDGAKSDTQYF. This chain links TRBV12-3 or TRBV12-4 with TRBJ2-3, with D possibly called TRBD1 or TRBD2 (5 bases each). CDR3 length: 15 amino acids. V lost 1 base, J lost 6 bases, and 14 bases lay in between.